This T cell receptor (beta chain) appears in the sequencing data of a study of a mutant IDH1 vaccine in newly diagnosed glioma. Study-level information: Receipt of radiotherapy, temozolomide, or both preceded the study, and most received both. Study-wide results and caveats: Among all patients, vaccine-induced immune responses occurred in 80% to 95%. Shifts in the top peripheral T cell clonotypes seemed unrelated to pseudoprogression.

Repertoires were generated with immunoSEQ multiplex PCR, while TCRdb's copy carries only in-frame clones and drops some. Seen here are fewer than 40,000 clones, approximately 80% observed once, and the top ten hold about 20%. This CDR3 spans 12 amino acids. Germline V gives CDR1 MDHEN, CDR2 SYDVKM. V lost 4 bases and J 4 bases, leaving 7 bases between the germline ends. The time point was: baseline, week 1 (first vaccination visit). The sample's treatment: pre-vaccination baseline after standard-of-care therapy. The astrocytomas were IDH1-mutant, ATRX-negative, and WHO grade 3 or 4. Points on this clone: The antigen remains unidentified.

The input for sequencing was PBMCs, taken from a glioma patient treated with radiotherapy, temozolomide or both. V usage is TRBV28 and J usage is TRBJ1-2, with D possibly TRBD1 on 6 matching bases. The sequence derives from a man in his thirties or forties with glioma. CDR3 region: CASSSGVYGYTF. The CDR3 DNA is TGTGCCAGCAGTTCAGGGGTCTATGGCTACACCTTC.